This is a list of T cell receptor beta chains from one sample in a study of blood T cell repertoires in COVID-19. TCRdb keeps only in-frame clones here, not all; method: immunoSEQ multiplex PCR. The sample lists around 120,000 clones, more than 75% occurring once. Input material: peripheral blood. Receptor source: an older woman with acute or convalescent COVID-19. Both conserved end residues are part of each CDR3. D genes are given only for firm matches. Rows may omit the clone size; those that give it use once, few, many or a size class.

j_call clone_size v_call d_call cdr3_aa cdr3_nt
TRBJ2-2 . TRBV10-3 . CAINAFAGLPVTGELFF TGTGCCATCAATGCTTTCGCGGGGCTGCCTGTCACCGGGGAGCTGTTTTTT
TRBJ2-7 . TRBV5-1 TRBD1 CASSFPGGDEQYF TGCGCCAGCAGCTTCCCAGGGGGCGACGAGCAGTACTTC
TRBJ2-5 . TRBV30 TRBD2 CAWSVRLAGGETQYF TGTGCCTGGAGTGTACGGCTAGCGGGGGGAGAGACCCAGTACTTC
TRBJ1-3 . TRBV5-6 . CASSLEPGFISGNTIYF TGTGCCAGCAGCTTGGAGCCGGGGTTTATTTCTGGAAACACCATATATTTT
TRBJ1-6 . TRBV5-5 TRBD1 CASSLGTGNSPLHF TGTGCCAGCAGCTTAGGGACAGGGAATTCACCCCTCCACTTT
TRBJ1-4 . TRBV5-5 . CASSWTPGGTNEKLFF TGTGCCAGCAGCTGGACCCCCGGCGGGACTAATGAAAAACTGTTTTTT
TRBJ1-1 . TRBV5-1 TRBD1 CASSPGQGGNTEAFF TGCGCCAGCAGCCCGGGACAGGGGGGGAACACTGAAGCTTTCTTT
TRBJ1-6 once TRBV6-5 . CASSLGGYNSPLHF TGTGCCAGCAGTCTGGGAGGGTATAATTCACCCCTCCACTTT
TRBJ2-7 . TRBV6-5 TRBD2 CASSLAGGPYEQYF TGTGCCAGCAGTTTAGCGGGGGGGCCGTACGAGCAGTACTTC
TRBJ1-2 once TRBV10-3 TRBD1 CAISGQGQGYGYTF TGTGCCATCAGTGGACAGGGGCAGGGCTATGGCTACACCTTC
TRBJ2-7 . TRBV6-2/TRBV6-3 . CASIPGFGGRNEQYF TGTGCCAGCATCCCGGGGTTCGGGGGGCGGAACGAGCAGTACTTC
TRBJ1-1 . TRBV6-6 . CASSQSRGGTKMNTEAFF TGTGCCAGCAGTCAATCGAGGGGGGGGACAAAGATGAACACTGAAGCTTTCTTT
TRBJ2-1 . TRBV7-3 TRBD1 CASSSSPTGADYNEQFF TGTGCCAGCAGCTCCTCCCCCACAGGGGCCGATTACAATGAGCAGTTCTTC
TRBJ1-2 once TRBV5-1 . CASSPTGADGYTF TGCGCCAGCAGCCCGACAGGCGCCGATGGCTACACCTTC
TRBJ1-1 once TRBV11-2 . CASSTQINRVTEAFF TGTGCCAGCAGCACCCAGATAAACAGGGTCACTGAAGCTTTCTTT
TRBJ1-5 few TRBV24-1 . CATNSRYDQPQHF TGTGCCACCAACAGCCGTTACGATCAGCCCCAGCATTTT
TRBJ1-4 once TRBV5-1 TRBD1 CASSEGTGGTTNEKLFF TGCGCCAGCAGCGAAGGGACAGGGGGTACAACTAATGAAAAACTGTTTTTT
TRBJ1-3 . TRBV23-1 TRBD1 CASSQSPQPGQGIRSGNTIYF TGCGCCAGCAGTCAATCCCCCCAACCGGGACAGGGGATTCGGTCTGGAAACACCATATATTTT
TRBJ2-3 . TRBV7-2 . CASSVSGYYTDTQYF TGTGCCAGCAGCGTAAGCGGATACTACACAGATACGCAGTATTTT
TRBJ2-7 few TRBV2 TRBD1 CASSATIGQGAYEQYF TGTGCCAGCAGTGCAACCATCGGACAGGGCGCCTACGAGCAGTACTTC
TRBJ2-3 . TRBV9 . CASSRSLDTQYF TGTGCCAGCAGCAGAAGCTTAGATACGCAGTATTTT
TRBJ2-3 . TRBV28 TRBD2 CASSLFAGGRNTDTQYF TGTGCCAGCAGTTTGTTTGCGGGGGGCCGAAACACAGATACGCAGTATTTT
TRBJ1-5 . TRBV20-1 . CSARDRRTQHF TGCAGTGCTAGAGATCGCAGGACCCAGCATTTT
TRBJ1-5 . TRBV25-1 TRBD1 CASRARGDQPQHF TGTGCCAGCAGGGCCAGGGGGGATCAGCCCCAGCATTTT
TRBJ1-1 . TRBV5-5 . CASTPGWGSSEAFF TGTGCCAGCACCCCGGGGTGGGGTTCTTCTGAAGCTTTCTTT
TRBJ2-2 . TRBV7-2 TRBD2 CASSLGGGRELFF TGTGCCAGCAGCTTAGGGGGGGGAAGGGAGCTGTTTTTT
TRBJ1-3 . TRBV7-6 . CASSLGQGRSGNTIYF TGTGCCAGCAGCTTAGGGCAGGGCCGTTCTGGAAACACCATATATTTT
TRBJ1-1 . TRBV28 . CASSLDLGQRNTEAFF TGTGCCAGCAGTTTAGACCTCGGACAGCGGAACACTGAAGCTTTCTTT
TRBJ2-7 . TRBV28 TRBD2 CASSTSGGAGYEQYF TGTGCCAGCAGTACTAGCGGGGGGGCTGGTTACGAGCAGTACTTC
TRBJ1-4 . TRBV5-6 TRBD1 CASSLDRGGLAANEKLFF TGTGCCAGCAGCTTAGACAGGGGCGGCCTCGCGGCTAATGAAAAACTGTTTTTT
TRBJ1-1 . TRBV3-1/TRBV3-2 TRBD1 CASSQTGTVDFF TGTGCCAGCAGCCAGACAGGGACAGTCGACTTCTTT
TRBJ2-7 few TRBV6-5 . CASSSSGSNLYEQYF TGTGCCAGCAGTTCATCGGGGAGTAACCTCTACGAGCAGTACTTC
TRBJ2-1 . TRBV3-1/TRBV3-2 . CASLGRGLYNEQFF TGTGCCAGCTTAGGGCGGGGGCTCTACAATGAGCAGTTCTTC
TRBJ1-3 . TRBV7-9 TRBD1 CASSFSGTVSGNTIYF TGTGCCAGCAGCTTTTCCGGGACAGTCTCTGGAAACACCATATATTTT
TRBJ2-2 . TRBV24-1 . CATSDLGGAAGELFF TGTGCCACCAGTGATTTAGGGGGGGCTGCCGGGGAGCTGTTTTTT
TRBJ1-3 . TRBV28 TRBD1 CASPLSGTGFGNTIYF TGTGCCAGCCCTCTCTCCGGGACAGGGTTTGGAAACACCATATATTTT
TRBJ1-2 . TRBV19 TRBD1 CASSILNRGTYGYTF TGTGCCAGTAGTATTCTGAACAGGGGGACGTATGGCTACACCTTC
TRBJ1-6 once TRBV3-1/TRBV3-2 . CASSRPGENSPLHF TGTGCCAGCAGCCGACCGGGGGAAAATTCACCCCTCCACTTT
TRBJ2-7 . TRBV28 TRBD1 CASWDRTYEQYF TGTGCCAGCTGGGACAGGACCTACGAGCAGTACTTC
TRBJ2-7 . TRBV2 TRBD2 CASRGRGKGYEQYF TGTGCCAGCAGGGGGAGGGGCAAGGGGTACGAGCAGTACTTC
TRBJ2-2 . TRBV25-1 TRBD2 CASSEWLAGDGELFF TGTGCCAGCAGTGAATGGCTAGCGGGGGACGGGGAGCTGTTTTTT
TRBJ1-5 . TRBV19 . CASSIGLSNQPQHF TGTGCCAGTAGTATCGGGTTGAGCAATCAGCCCCAGCATTTT
TRBJ2-5 . TRBV11-2 . CASSTPTGGPRETQYF TGTGCCAGCAGCACGCCGACGGGGGGCCCCCGGGAGACCCAGTACTTC
TRBJ1-1 once TRBV19 . CASSIGVQGLDTEAFF TGTGCCAGTAGTATCGGTGTGCAGGGTTTAGACACTGAAGCTTTCTTT
TRBJ2-7 . TRBV6-5 TRBD1 CASSSGTGIYEQYF TGTGCCAGCAGTTCCGGGACAGGAATCTACGAGCAGTACTTC
TRBJ1-2 . TRBV28 TRBD1 CASRLTGVNYGYTF TGTGCCAGCAGGCTAACAGGGGTCAACTATGGCTACACCTTC
TRBJ1-1 . TRBV28 TRBD1 CASSPALYRGEAFF TGTGCCAGCAGCCCGGCGCTATACAGGGGTGAAGCTTTCTTT
TRBJ2-4 . TRBV18 . CASSPETAGKNIQYF TGTGCCAGCTCACCTGAGACCGCGGGAAAGAACATTCAGTACTTC
TRBJ1-4 . TRBV6-6 . CASSYSRGRGEKLFF TGTGCCAGCAGTTACTCGAGAGGACGGGGTGAAAAACTGTTTTTT
TRBJ1-5 few TRBV6-5 . CASSNYRVANQPQHF TGTGCCAGCAGTAATTACAGGGTCGCAAATCAGCCCCAGCATTTT
TRBJ2-3 . TRBV9 TRBD1 CASSADRGGDTQYF TGTGCCAGCAGCGCCGACAGGGGGGGAGATACGCAGTATTTT
TRBJ1-3 . TRBV6-2/TRBV6-3 . CASSSLGRGNTIYF TGTGCCAGCAGCTCCCTCGGGAGAGGAAACACCATATATTTT
TRBJ2-2 . TRBV2 . CASVITGGTGELFF TGTGCCAGCGTGATTACCGGGGGCACCGGGGAGCTGTTTTTT
TRBJ1-4 . TRBV20-1 . CSAQKEKLFF TGCAGTGCCCAAAAAGAAAAACTGTTTTTT
TRBJ2-3 . TRBV5-4 TRBD1 CASSPTGNWDSTDTQYF TGTGCCAGCAGCCCGACAGGGAATTGGGACAGCACAGATACGCAGTATTTT
TRBJ2-7 . TRBV2 . CASTVGLSYEQYF TGTGCCAGCACTGTGGGGCTTTCCTACGAGCAGTACTTC
TRBJ2-1 . TRBV28 TRBD2 CASSLTSGGADSYEQFF TGTGCCAGCAGTCTTACTAGCGGGGGGGCCGATAGCTATGAGCAGTTCTTC
TRBJ2-3 . TRBV2 TRBD2 CASSISGTDTQYF TGTGCCAGCAGCATTAGCGGGACAGATACGCAGTATTTT
TRBJ1-4 . TRBV5-1 TRBD1 CASSSTQGAGEKLFF TGCGCCAGCAGCTCGACACAGGGGGCAGGTGAAAAACTGTTTTTT